This T cell receptor beta chain was observed in a study of blood T cell repertoires in COVID-19. In the study overall: Sources were T cells, B-cell-depleted T cells, or PBMCs; the material itself was cDNA or gDNA.

The germline gives CDR1 SGHNT, CDR2 YYREEE (reference sequence). V was cut by 0 bases and J by 1 base, with 7 bases left in between. The CDR3 is 14 residues long. The protocol was immunoSEQ multiplex PCR, while the TCRdb copy is restricted to in-frame clones and leaves out a portion. The sample records 350,000 to 450,000 clones, around 86% being singletons. Two negative PCRs, clearance, or symptom resolution characterized the recovered Cohort 3 donors. The chain recombines TRBV5-4 with TRBJ1-1; D possibly corresponds to TRBD1 (6 bases). The sequenced sample was PBMCs or T cells enriched from blood (not recorded which). This TCR was recovered from a woman in her forties or fifties who had recovered from COVID-19. The CDR3 region has the DNA TGTGCCAGCAGCTTGGACAGGGAGAACACTGAAGCTTTCTTT. This gives the protein CASSLDRENTEAFF.